These 22 T cell receptor beta chains originate from one sample sequenced in a study of blood T cell repertoires in COVID-19. Sequencing used immunoSEQ multiplex PCR; TCRdb keeps in-frame clones, though not all of them. The table has around 180,000 clones, approximately 84% seen once; the top ten hold approximately 12%. The sequenced material came from PBMCs or T cells enriched from blood (not recorded which). These receptors were taken from a man aged 50-60 years who had recovered from COVID-19.

The rearrangement joins TRBV9 to TRBJ2-3; D is perhaps TRBD2 (5 bases). CDR1 and CDR2 (germline): SGDLS, YYNGEE. The V gene lost 4 bases and the J gene lost 3 bases, with 15 bases spanning the gap. The CDR3 extends over 15 amino acids. For the CDR3, the DNA is TGTGCCAGCAGCCCACCGGGAATACCGACAGATACGCAGTATTTT. This translates into CASSPPGIPTDTQYF.

This clone was seen a few times. V gene TRBV12-3 or TRBV12-4 combines with J gene TRBJ1-1; D remains ambiguous. The CDR3 runs to 12 residues. The V gene lost 3 bases and the J gene lost 11 bases, with 13 bases spanning the gap. CDR3 protein: CASSFRPLEAFF. CDR3 DNA: TGTGCCAGCAGTTTTCGTCCTTTGGAGGCTTTCTTT.

This CDR3 is CASRLAGSSYEQYF. In DNA, the CDR3 is TGTGCCAGCAGACTAGCGGGGAGCTCCTACGAGCAGTACTTC. The J gene is TRBJ2-7, the V gene TRBV13; 10 nucleotides align to TRBD2. CDR1 is PRHDT and CDR2 is FYEKMQ in the germline V gene (reference sequence). This CDR3 region has 14 residues. The trim removed 6 bases at V and 0 bases at J, leaving 2 bases unmatched.

The V call is TRBV2, the J call TRBJ2-5, with 11 bases identical to TRBD1. Germline values: CDR1 SNHLY, CDR2 FYNNEI. V dropped 7 bases and J dropped 4; count of bases not matched to a gene: 5. This CDR3 region has 14 residues. CDR3 nucleotides: TGTGCCAGCACATGGGACAGGGGGTCAGAGACCCAGTACTTC. It codes for CASTWDRGSETQYF.

V and J are TRBV6-5 and TRBJ2-2; TRBD1 aligns across 8 bases. Germline values: CDR1 MNHEY, CDR2 SVGAGI. The trim removed 4 bases at V and 8 bases at J, leaving 6 bases unmatched. The CDR3 covers 14 residues. Here the CDR3 reads CASSWDRKSGELFF. Here the CDR3 DNA reads TGTGCCAGCAGTTGGGACAGGAAAAGTGGGGAGCTGTTTTTT.

The rearrangement joins TRBV15 to TRBJ1-2, with a weak D call TRBD1 (5 bases). Between the trimmed V and J ends, which lost 1 base and 5 bases, there was a span of 20 bases. There are 17 residues in the CDR3. Germline V gene sequence: CDR1 LNHNV, CDR2 YYDKDF (reference sequence). CDR3 region: CATSRVGAGVESYGYTF. The CDR3 coding sequence is TGTGCCACCAGCAGAGTTGGGGCGGGGGTTGAGAGTTATGGCTACACCTTC.

This rearrangement joins TRBV11-2 to TRBJ1-2; 9 bases agree with TRBD1. V gave up 3 bases and J gave up 8 bases; unmatched junction bases: 10. This CDR3 has 15 amino acids. CDR1 SGHAT and CDR2 FQNNGV come from the germline V gene. The CDR3 loop is CASSFSQGALGGYTF. In DNA, the CDR3 is TGTGCCAGCAGCTTTTCACAGGGGGCCCTGGGAGGCTACACCTTC.

The chain employs TRBV28 and TRBJ2-1; unclear D gene. The CDR3 is 12 amino acids. Germline lookup yields CDR1 MDHEN and CDR2 SYDVKM. The V and J ends lost 5 bases and 9 bases respectively, with 11 bases between them. The CDR3 nucleotides are TGTGCCAGCAGTCTGAAAGTCGGTGAGCAGTTCTTC. Translated: CASSLKVGEQFF.

The chain couples TRBV30 to TRBJ1-3; D call uncertain. The germline gives CDR1 GTSNPN, CDR2 SVGIG (reference sequence). The CDR3 spans 11 residues. V lost 5 bases and J 7 bases, leaving 9 bases between the germline ends. CDR3 DNA sequence: TGTGCCTGGCCCTTTGAGAACACCATATATTTT. Protein product: CAWPFENTIYF.

The gene calls are TRBV4-1 and TRBJ1-4, with TRBD1 identical over 7 bases. CDR1 is MGHRA, CDR2 YSYEKL, per germline. Trimming took 0 bases from V and 2 from J; bases not matched to a gene: 6. There are 17 residues in the CDR3. CDR3 residues: CASSQEKGAGTNEKLFF. The CDR3 bases are TGCGCCAGCAGCCAAGAAAAGGGGGCAGGCACTAATGAAAAACTGTTTTTT.

The CDR3 DNA sequence: TGTGCCAGCGGGGTCGTCGGACACAATTATAATTCACCCCTCCACTTT. It translates to CASGVVGHNYNSPLHF. The gene calls are TRBV2 and TRBJ1-6; D is perhaps TRBD1 (5 bases). Germline V gene lookup returns CDR1 SNHLY and CDR2 FYNNEI. The length of the CDR3 is 16 residues. Trimming stripped 8 bases from V and 4 bases from J, with 18 bases between.

The chain employs TRBV12-3 or TRBV12-4 and TRBJ1-1; a weak D match, TRBD1 (6 bases). V dropped 2 bases and J dropped 3 bases, with 7 bases sitting between them. This CDR3 has 13 residues. CDR3 amino acids: CASSLNRDTEAFF. CDR3 DNA sequence: TGTGCCAGCAGTTTAAACAGGGACACTGAAGCTTTCTTT.

The chain links TRBV7-9 to TRBJ2-7, with D tentatively TRBD2 (5 bases). CDR1 and CDR2 (germline): SEHNR, FQNEAQ (reference sequence). This CDR3 comprises 13 residues. Trimming stripped 9 bases from V and 7 bases from J, with 19 bases between. Here the CDR3 reads CASTPQAGVEQYF. CDR3 nucleotides: TGTGCCAGTACCCCTCAGGCCGGGGTTGAGCAGTACTTC.

The V and J genes are TRBV25-1 and TRBJ1-1; a possible D gene is TRBD1 (5 bases). The CDR3 sequence is 15 residues long. Looked up from germline, CDR1 is MGHDK and CDR2 is SYGVNS. V gave up 1 base and J gave up 6 bases, with 15 bases separating them. The CDR3 protein is CASSEWGRDHAEAFF. For the CDR3, the DNA is TGTGCCAGCAGTGAATGGGGGAGGGATCACGCTGAAGCTTTCTTT.

This chain connects TRBV5-6 to TRBJ2-1; 7 bases fit TRBD1. The CDR3 runs 13 residues. Trimming took 6 bases from V and 9 from J; bases not matched to a gene: 9. Per germline, CDR1 SGHDT and CDR2 YYEEEE. The CDR3 protein is CASTPQGVGEQFF. Here the CDR3 DNA reads TGTGCCAGCACTCCGCAGGGGGTAGGTGAGCAGTTCTTC.

The chain links TRBV6-4 to TRBJ1-5, with D hard to call. The germline V gene encodes CDR1 MRHNA and CDR2 SNTAGT. The CDR3 contains 14 residues. The V and J ends lost 8 bases and 0 bases respectively, with 11 bases between them. The CDR3 bases are TGTGCCAGCCATAACAGTTATAGCAATCAGCCCCAGCATTTT. Amino acids: CASHNSYSNQPQHF.

This clone appeared a few times. The rearrangement links TRBV5-5 to TRBJ1-1; D not resolved. Germline CDR1 reads SGHKS; CDR2 reads YYEKEE (reference sequence). The CDR3 loop spans 13 amino acids. With 5 bases removed from V and 0 bases from J, the gap between germline ends came to 8 bases. For the CDR3, the DNA is TGTGCCAGCAGGTTTACAGTGAACACTGAAGCTTTCTTT. Protein sequence: CASRFTVNTEAFF.

This clone has only one observation. The CDR3 sequence is CASWDRVKGYTF. CDR3 DNA: TGTGCCTCATGGGACAGGGTTAAGGGCTACACCTTC. The chain joins TRBV28 to TRBJ1-2; 9 bases match TRBD1. Germline lookup yields CDR1 MDHEN and CDR2 SYDVKM. Germline trimming cut 11 bases from V and 8 bases from J; bases unmatched to any gene: 9. The CDR3 has 12 residues.

This chain connects TRBV2 to TRBJ1-3, with no clear D. Deletions cut 0 bases from V and 4 bases from J, with 7 bases between. The CDR3 is 14 residues long. CDR1 and CDR2 from the germline V gene are SNHLY and FYNNEI. CDR3 DNA: TGTGCCAGCAGTGAAGCAGGGAGAGGAAACACCATATATTTT. Its translation: CASSEAGRGNTIYF. The variable domain in full, completed from reference TRBV2 and TRBJ1-3, reads EPEVTQTPSHQVTQMGQEVILRCVPISNHLYFYWYRQILGQKVEFLVSFYNNEISEKSEIFDDQFSVERPDGSNFTLKIRSTKLEDSAMYFCASSEAGRGNTIYFGEGSWLTVV.

V usage is TRBV7-9 and J usage is TRBJ2-7; 7 bases align to TRBD1. The CDR3 is 15 residues long. V shed 5 bases, J shed 3 bases, and the junction held 10 bases outside the gene matches. The germline V gene has CDR1 SEHNR and CDR2 FQNEAQ (reference sequence). CDR3 DNA sequence: TGTGCCAGCAGCCGTACCGGGACAGCACACTACGAGCAGTACTTC. It yields the protein CASSRTGTAHYEQYF. The full variable domain, rest sourced from reference TRBV7-9 and TRBJ2-7, is DTGVSQNPRHKITKRGQNVTFRCDPISEHNRLYWYRQTLGQGPEFLTYFQNEAQLEKSRLLSDRFSAERPKGSFSTLEIQRTEQGDSAMYLCASSRTGTAHYEQYFGPGTRLTVT.

To note about this clone: The junction does not match germline at one end; this may be a read error. The J gene is TRBJ1-4, the V gene TRBV10-1; TRBD1 is a possible D gene (6 bases). Germline assignment: CDR1 WNHNN and CDR2 SYGVQD (reference sequence). The CDR3 spans 15 residues. The CDR3 reads CATSNRVLTNEKLFF. CDR3 nucleotides: TGCGCCACCAGTAACAGGGTCCTGACTAATGAAAAACTGTTTTTT.

The gene calls are TRBV5-6 and TRBJ1-6, with D perhaps TRBD1 (5 bases). The CDR3 is made up of 14 amino acids. V lost 0 bases, J lost 5 bases, and 6 bases lay in between. The germline gives CDR1 SGHDT, CDR2 YYEEEE. CDR3 in DNA: TGTGCCAGCAGCTTGGGACAGCATAATTCACCCCTCCACTTT. It translates to CASSLGQHNSPLHF. Filled out from reference TRBV5-6 and TRBJ1-6, the complete variable domain reads DAGVTQSPTHLIKTRGQQVTLRCSPKSGHDTVSWYQQALGQGPQFIFQYYEEEERQRGNFPDRFSGHQFPNYSSELNVNALLLGDSALYLCASSLGQHNSPLHFGNGTRLTVT.